Below, 15 T cell receptor beta chains from the same sample are listed, as sequenced in a study of regulatory T cells in long-lasting Graves disease. The TCR beta library used iRepertoire HTBI primers with Arm-PCR amplification of CDR3. TCRdb re-called the multiplex PCR reads through MiXCR, storing one row per CDR3 protein. The sample lists 500,000 or so distinct CDR3 sequences; around 15% were seen once. Time point here: newly diagnosed GD, antithyroid drugs for less than 3 months. PBMC-derived RNA was used for the TCR library. The sample also formed part of further work on T cells in Graves' hyperthyroidism and ophthalmopathy.

Sequencing used peripheral blood mononuclear cells (PBMCs), obtained at new diagnosis, from a patient treated with antithyroid drugs. Receptor source: a man aged 40-50 years with Graves disease.

This clonotype was seen a single time. A much larger clonotype is one base distant, so this may be a read error. No conserved phenylalanine or tryptophan is present at the end of the CDR3, so a read error is the likely explanation. The chain has TRBV6-5 and TRBJ1-1; D remains ambiguous. The CDR3 runs 14 residues. Trimming cost V 4 bases and J 4 bases, with 13 bases left between them. Germline-derived CDR1 and CDR2 are MNHEY and SVGAGI. The CDR3 DNA reads TGTGCCAGCAGTTTGACGGACGGAGCCACTGAAGCTTTCTCT. It yields the protein CASSLTDGATEAFS.

The rearrangement links TRBV27 to TRBJ2-4; D may correspond to TRBD1 or TRBD2 (5 bases each). This CDR3 spans 13 amino acids. CDR1 and CDR2 (germline): MNHEY, SMNVEV (reference sequence). The germline V and J ends were trimmed by 6 bases and 7 bases, with 13 bases remaining between them. The CDR3 is CASSQGTLNIQYF. In DNA form, the CDR3 reads TGTGCCAGCAGCCAAGGGACCCTGAACATTCAGTACTTC.

A few counts support this clonotype. This chain joins TRBV30 and TRBJ2-7, with 10 bases aligning to TRBD1. This CDR3 is 15 amino acids long. Germline V gives CDR1 GTSNPN, CDR2 SVGIG (reference sequence). J lost 7 bases, V lost 6 bases, and 15 bases had no gene match. The CDR3 DNA follows: TGTGCCTGCCAGGTCCGGGACAGGGGTAGATGGGAGCAGTACTTC. This gives the protein CACQVRDRGRWEQYF.

This clonotype was seen only a few times. The chain recombines TRBV5-5 with TRBJ2-5, with D perhaps assigned TRBD1 or TRBD2 (5 bases each). The CDR3 consists of 14 residues. V was clipped by 4 bases and J by 4 bases, with 14 bases between them. CDR1 and CDR2 (germline): SGHKS, YYEKEE (reference sequence). The CDR3 here is CASSLRDPGETQYF. As DNA, the CDR3 is TGTGCCAGCAGCCTCCGGGACCCAGGAGAGACCCAGTACTTC.

This clonotype has only a few counts. A read error may be the cause here, since a much bigger clone is one base away. CDR3: CASSPTGEDTRYF. As DNA, the CDR3 is TGCGCCAGCAGCCCAACAGGGGAAGATACGCGGTATTTT. The chain is built from TRBV5-1 and TRBJ2-3; 7 positions agree with TRBD1. This CDR3 region has 13 residues. CDR1 and CDR2 from the germline V gene are SGHRS and YFSETQ.

This clonotype was detected many times. The chain has TRBV28 and TRBJ2-2; 8 bases are a match to TRBD1. The CDR3 contains 17 residues. Per germline, CDR1 MDHEN and CDR2 SYDVKM. V lost 3 bases to trimming and J lost 1 base; unmatched junction nucleotides: 7. CDR3 sequence reads: CASSLPLGQGNTGELFF. The CDR3 coding sequence is TGTGCCAGCAGTTTGCCTCTCGGACAGGGGAACACCGGGGAGCTGTTTTTT.

This clonotype was seen many times. The chain has TRBV28 and TRBJ2-4; TRBD2 matches at 9 bases. Germline V gene sequence: CDR1 MDHEN, CDR2 SYDVKM. This CDR3 region has 14 residues. Trimming cost V 2 bases and J 6 bases; bases outside gene matches: 2. CDR3 protein: CASSLEAGGNIQYF. The CDR3 DNA sequence: TGTGCCAGCAGTTTAGAAGCGGGAGGAAACATTCAGTACTTC.

This clonotype was seen many times. The chain employs TRBV30 and TRBJ1-1; 9 positions match TRBD1. V dropped 0 bases and J dropped 6; count of bases not matched to a gene: 2. This CDR3 contains 13 residues. Germline CDR1 reads GTSNPN; CDR2 reads SVGIG (reference sequence). CDR3 amino acids: CAWSVDRGSEAFF. The DNA of the CDR3 is TGTGCCTGGAGTGTAGACAGGGGGTCTGAAGCTTTCTTT.

The chain combines TRBV30 with TRBJ2-3; 9 positions match TRBD1. Germline trimming cut 0 bases from V and 4 bases from J; bases unmatched to any gene: 8. The CDR3 runs 16 residues. Germline V gene sequence: CDR1 GTSNPN, CDR2 SVGIG (reference sequence). The CDR3 is CAWSVPPGQGSDTQYF. In nucleotides, the CDR3 is TGTGCCTGGAGTGTACCCCCGGGACAGGGTTCAGATACGCAGTATTTT. The full variable domain, its missing parts supplied by reference TRBV30 and TRBJ2-3, is SQTIHQWPATLVQPVGSPLSLECTVEGTSNPNLYWYRQAAGRGLQLLFYSVGIGQISSEVPQNLSASRPQDRQFILSSKKLLLSDSGFYLCAWSVPPGQGSDTQYFGPGTRLTVL.

This clonotype was found many times. The chain is built from TRBV28 and TRBJ1-3; perhaps TRBD1 as D (6 bases). V lost 8 bases to trimming and J lost 3 bases, with 17 bases between them. Germline lookup yields CDR1 MDHEN and CDR2 SYDVKM. The CDR3 contains 15 residues. The CDR3 sequence is CASSRSDSRGNTIYF. For the CDR3, the DNA is TGTGCCAGCTCCCGCTCGGACAGCCGTGGAAACACCATATATTTT.

This clonotype was counted ten times or more. J is TRBJ2-3 and V is TRBV20-1; 11 positions match TRBD2. The germline V gene encodes CDR1 DFQATT and CDR2 SNEGSKA (reference sequence). The J segment lost 5 bases and the V segment lost 3 bases, leaving 7 bases of the junction unmatched. The CDR3 runs 15 residues. CDR3 protein: CSARELAGVGDTQYF. The CDR3, as DNA: TGCAGTGCTAGGGAACTAGCGGGAGTAGGAGATACGCAGTATTTT.

The chain combines TRBV6-5 with TRBJ2-7; perhaps TRBD1 as D (5 bases). The CDR3 loop spans 16 amino acids. V was shortened by 2 bases and J by 0 bases, with 14 bases between the two germline ends. Germline V gene lookup returns CDR1 MNHEY and CDR2 SVGAGI. The DNA for the CDR3 is TGTGCCAGCAGTTACCTGTCCCGAAGGGGCTCCTACGAGCAGTACTTC. Protein sequence: CASSYLSRRGSYEQYF.

At least ten counts were recorded for this clonotype. The chain couples TRBV11-3 to TRBJ2-1, with D possibly matching TRBD1 (6 bases). Trimming pared 6 bases from V and 5 bases from J, leaving 11 bases between. Germline V CDR1 and CDR2: SGHNT, YENEEA. CDR3 length: 13 residues. CDR3 sequence reads: CASRSDSHNEQFF. The CDR3 DNA follows: TGTGCCAGCAGGTCGGACAGCCACAATGAGCAGTTCTTC.

This clonotype was counted at least ten times. The CDR3 reads CAIRKNTEAFF. The CDR3 region has the DNA TGTGCCATCAGGAAGAACACTGAAGCTTTCTTT. The chain employs TRBV10-3 and TRBJ1-1; D remains ambiguous. The CDR3 runs 11 residues. V was pared by 6 bases and J by 1 base, with 3 bases between. Germline CDR1 and CDR2: ENHRY and SYGVKD.

This clonotype has at least ten counts. The V gene is TRBV2, the J gene TRBJ1-4, with TRBD1 identical over 9 bases. The CDR3 has 14 amino acids. The V gene's germline CDR1 is SNHLY and CDR2 FYNNEI. V dropped 7 bases and J dropped 8; count of bases not matched to a gene: 8. The CDR3 loop reads CASKTGGGVEKLFF. The CDR3 nucleotides read TGTGCCAGCAAAACAGGGGGCGGGGTAGAAAAACTGTTTTTT.